These 7 T cell receptor beta chains were sequenced from one sample in a study of shared clonotypes between healthy human individuals. The protocol was immunoSEQ multiplex PCR, while the TCRdb copy is restricted to in-frame clones and leaves out a portion. Of about 1.1 million clones listed, roughly 77% are singletons. The material sequenced was memory CD4+ T cells from PBMCs. Subset in this sample: CD45RA-negative fraction. The receptors here all came from a man aged 18 to 29 in good health. Some clones in this sample may be carry-over from other donors' samples.

The sample holds a few counts of this clone. This chain connects TRBV7-8 to TRBJ2-7; 10 nucleotides align to TRBD2. Losses at the gene ends were 3 bases for V and 4 bases for J; bases not matched to a gene: 15. Per the germline V gene, CDR1 is SGHVS and CDR2 is FQNEAQ. This CDR3 contains 18 residues. The CDR3 sequence: CASSFGTSGKYRVYEQYF. Written as DNA, the CDR3 is TGTGCCAGCAGCTTCGGAACTAGCGGGAAGTATCGTGTTTACGAGCAGTACTTC.

This clone has only a few counts. The chain has TRBV29-1 and TRBJ1-1, with D tentatively TRBD1 (5 bases). The V gene lost 3 bases and the J gene lost 7 bases, with 15 bases spanning the gap. The CDR3 extends over 13 amino acids. CDR1 and CDR2 from the germline V gene are SQVTM and ANQGSEA. CDR3 bases: TGCAGCGTTGACAATTTTGGAACAGGTGAAGCTTTCTTT. Amino acid sequence: CSVDNFGTGEAFF.

This chain joins TRBV7-9 and TRBJ2-5; TRBD2 agrees at 10 bases. Unmatched junction bases numbered 9, after V lost 1 base and J lost 1 base. Germline lookup yields CDR1 SEHNR and CDR2 FQNEAQ (reference sequence). The CDR3 totals 18 residues. The CDR3 sequence: CASSLVAVLAGLQETQYF. The CDR3 bases are TGTGCCAGCAGCTTAGTGGCAGTACTAGCGGGACTCCAAGAGACCCAGTACTTC.

The chain uses TRBV7-2 and TRBJ1-5; TRBD1 matches at 10 bases. Germline trimming cut 5 bases from V and 4 bases from J; bases unmatched to any gene: 8. Germline V lookup: CDR1 SGHTA, CDR2 FQGNSA. This CDR3 region has 16 residues. DNA of the CDR3: TGTGCCAGCAGCCAAGAGACAGGGGGCCGGAATCAGCCCCAGCATTTT. Amino acids: CASSQETGGRNQPQHF.

This chain uses TRBV7-8 with TRBJ2-2; D is perhaps TRBD1 (5 bases). The CDR3 runs to 15 residues. Germline assignment: CDR1 SGHVS and CDR2 FQNEAQ. V was pared by 7 bases and J by 2 bases, with 14 bases between. CDR3 in amino acids: CASTFWGHNTGELFF. The CDR3 bases are TGTGCCAGCACTTTTTGGGGCCATAACACCGGGGAGCTGTTTTTT.

V is TRBV27 and J is TRBJ2-1; 10 nucleotides align to TRBD2. The V and J ends lost 4 bases and 9 bases, in that order; junction bases with no gene match: 9. CDR3 length: 15 amino acids. CDR1 MNHEY and CDR2 SMNVEV come from the germline V gene (reference sequence). This chain's CDR3 is CASSYLPSGRPEQFF. The CDR3, as DNA: TGTGCCAGCAGTTATTTGCCTAGCGGGAGACCTGAGCAGTTCTTC.

The V call is TRBV7-8, the J call TRBJ2-5, with D perhaps TRBD1 or TRBD2 (5 bases each). Germline V gene data show CDR1 as SGHVS and CDR2 as FQNEAQ. The germline V and J ends were trimmed by 4 bases and 5 bases, with 14 bases remaining between them. The CDR3 sequence is 14 residues long. CDR3 protein: CASSWDRLLETQYF. The CDR3 region has the DNA TGTGCCAGCAGCTGGGACCGTCTGCTGGAGACCCAGTACTTC.